The entry below describes one T cell receptor beta chain. The antigen is undetermined. This record belongs to a study of cytomegalovirus exposure and HLA in healthy donors. At the level of the study: Genotyping of hundreds of donors showed that approximately 83% belonged to the Caucasian-associated ancestry cluster.

The study, taken as a whole, reports: In a later analysis, HLA-associated TCR beta chains were more clonally expanded than equally common others.

In the PCR, 60 Vbeta and 13 Jbeta primers were used. Sequencing used immunoSEQ multiplex PCR; TCRdb keeps in-frame clones, though not all of them. This table has around 170,000 clones, 82% appearing once. CDR1 and CDR2 (germline): MDHEN, SYDVKM. There are 13 residues in the CDR3. Trimming took 2 bases from V and 7 from J, leaving 12 bases between them. V and J are TRBV28 and TRBJ2-7; D is unclear. This clonotype was obtained from a woman between 45 and 65 years old in good health and CMV-seronegative. The sequenced sample consisted of PBMCs. DNA of the CDR3: TGTGCCAGCAGTTTAGAGCATCAGAGGGAGCAGTACTTC. Amino acids: CASSLEHQREQYF.